This TCR beta chain was documented in a study of T cells expressing NK-cell markers. Study details: Source material for TCR beta repertoires consisted of sorted CD3+CD56+NKG2C+, CD3+CD56+NKG2C- and CD3+CD56-NKG2C+ T cells. The study's findings and limits: It remained uncertain whether the expanded NKG2C+ T cell clones were specific for HCMV antigens. In more than five donors, dominant CD3+CD56+NKG2C+ clones formed about 1.0-7.5% of CD8+ cells. Four donors showed these clonotypes also leading the CD3+CD56-NKG2C+ fraction.

Regarding this clonotype: Its antigen is still unknown.

Germline CDR1 is MNHNY and CDR2 is SVGAGI (reference sequence). This CDR3 region has 13 residues. TCRdb re-analyzed the 5' RACE reads; it lists each CDR3 protein once, without DNA. This sample contains about 160,000 distinct CDR3 sequences. V and J are TRBV6-6 and TRBJ2-3; TCRdb's D call, TRBD2, is unchecked because there is no DNA. The sequenced sample was blood T cells: a sorted CD56 or NKG2C T cell subset, CD4+ or CD8+ T cells, or bulk PBMC T cells (not recorded which). The TCR comes from a woman between 18 and 75 years old in good health. Here the CDR3 reads CASTPPQTDTQYF.